The 29 T cell receptor beta chains given below trace back to one sample, sequenced in a study of control samples from healthy donors and cancer patients. Generated by immunoSEQ multiplex PCR, the TCRdb table keeps only in-frame clones and is missing some. Seen here are about 10,000 clones, about nine tenths observed once, and the top ten hold 20% to 25%. The sequenced sample consisted of PBMCs. The receptors originated from a man aged 55 to 70 with colorectal cancer.

J is TRBJ2-6 and V is TRBV3-1 (or the pseudogene TRBV3-2); D not certain. Trimming took off 0 bases at V and 0 bases at J, with 3 bases between the two ends. Germline V gene sequence: CDR1 LGHDT, CDR2 YNNKEL (reference sequence). This CDR3 is built from 15 residues. CDR3 nucleotide sequence: TGTGCCAGCAGCCAAGAAGGCTCTGGGGCCAACGTCCTGACTTTC. Amino acid sequence: CASSQEGSGANVLTF.

The rearrangement joins TRBV19 to TRBJ2-5; 9 nucleotides match TRBD2. J gave up 7 bases and V 3 bases, and 9 bases lay outside the gene matches. The CDR3 covers 15 residues. From germline, CDR1 is LNHDA and CDR2 SQIVND (reference sequence). The CDR3 protein is CASSIHPAGGGTQYF. The CDR3 region has the DNA TGTGCCAGTAGTATCCATCCAGCGGGGGGTGGGACCCAGTACTTC.

The genes are TRBV25-1 and TRBJ2-2; D might be TRBD2 (7 bases). Trimming left V 0 bases short and J 4 bases short, with 12 bases between. The CDR3 is 16 amino acids. From germline, CDR1 is MGHDK and CDR2 SYGVNS. The CDR3 region has the DNA TGTGCCAGCAGTGAATACTTCGGGGGGCTCACCGGGGAGCTGTTTTTT. Its protein product is CASSEYFGGLTGELFF.

The chain combines TRBV30 with TRBJ2-3; TRBD2 matches at 11 bases. In germline, CDR1 is GTSNPN, CDR2 SVGIG (reference sequence). The CDR3 totals 16 residues. V was pared by 1 base and J by 3 bases, with 6 bases of the junction left unmatched. The CDR3 sequence is CAWSGLAGGRTDTQYF. The CDR3 region has the DNA TGTGCCTGGAGTGGGTTAGCGGGGGGGCGTACAGATACGCAGTATTTT.

The chain recombines TRBV6-2 or TRBV6-3 with TRBJ1-1; TRBD1 matches 7 bases. J was trimmed by 0 bases and V by 6 bases; bases with no gene match: 10. The CDR3 is made up of 16 amino acids. Germline V CDR1 and CDR2: MNHEY, SVGEGT. CDR3 nucleotides: TGTGCCAGCAGCCTCCCGGGACAGTACATGAACACTGAAGCTTTCTTT. Its protein is CASSLPGQYMNTEAFF.

The chain carries TRBV28 and TRBJ2-7, with D unresolved. CDR3 size: 16 residues. Trimming stripped 3 bases from V and 3 bases from J, with 18 bases between. CDR1 MDHEN and CDR2 SYDVKM come from the germline V gene. CDR3 DNA: TGTGCCAGCAGTTTCAACCTTGGGGTACTGTACTACGAGCAGTACTTC. Its translation is CASSFNLGVLYYEQYF. The whole variable domain, filled in from reference TRBV28 and TRBJ2-7, reads DVKVTQSSRYLVKRTGEKVFLECVQDMDHENMFWYRQDPGLGLRLIYFSYDVKMKEKGDIPEGYSVSREKKERFSLILESASTNQTSMYLCASSFNLGVLYYEQYFGPGTRLTVT.

V and J are TRBV9 and TRBJ1-2; D is ambiguous. Germline V gene sequence: CDR1 SGDLS, CDR2 YYNGEE. Trimming removed 1 base from V and 7 bases from J, with 14 bases in between. The CDR3 runs 14 residues. In DNA form, the CDR3 reads TGTGCCAGCAGCGTATTGCGGGCGGGTCCTGGCTACACCTTC. Translating gives CASSVLRAGPGYTF.

The chain combines TRBV7-2 with TRBJ1-5, with a tentative D call TRBD1 (5 bases). CDR3 length equals 17 residues. V shed 5 bases and J shed 7 bases, with 24 bases lying between them. Germline V gene sequence: CDR1 SGHTA, CDR2 FQGNSA. This CDR3 reads CASSARSWGRVVQPQHF. CDR3 coding DNA: TGTGCCAGCAGCGCGAGGTCCTGGGGCAGGGTGGTCCAGCCCCAGCATTTT. The entire variable domain, with the rest obtained from reference TRBV7-2 and TRBJ1-5, is as follows: GAGVSQSPSNKVTEKGKDVELRCDPISGHTALYWYRQSLGQGLEFLIYFQGNSAPDKSGLPSDRFSAERTGGSVSTLTIQRTQQEDSAVYLCASSARSWGRVVQPQHFGDGTRLSIL.

This chain links TRBV11-2 with TRBJ2-3; possibly TRBD1 for D (5 bases). The CDR3 totals 14 residues. Trimming stripped 6 bases from V and 0 bases from J, with 10 bases between. Germline V gene sequence: CDR1 SGHAT, CDR2 FQNNGV. CDR3 protein: CASSWGGSTDTQYF. The CDR3 bases are TGTGCCAGCAGTTGGGGCGGAAGCACAGATACGCAGTATTTT.

This clone occurred once. The gene calls are TRBV7-9 and TRBJ1-1; D ambiguous. Trimming took off 0 bases at V and 6 bases at J, with 8 bases between the two ends. The CDR3 totals 13 residues. Germline V gives CDR1 SEHNR, CDR2 FQNEAQ (reference sequence). This chain's CDR3 is CASSLAITAEAFF. The CDR3 DNA is TGTGCCAGCAGCTTAGCTATTACAGCTGAAGCTTTCTTT.

The chain has TRBV4-3 and TRBJ1-2; 10 bases fit TRBD1. The CDR3 has 16 amino acids. The junction had 9 bases not matched to a gene; V was cut back by 0 bases and J by 8 bases. Germline CDR1 and CDR2: LGHNA and YSLEER. CDR3 in amino acids: CASSQEGTGAWGGYTF. CDR3 coding DNA: TGCGCCAGCAGCCAAGAAGGGACAGGGGCCTGGGGAGGCTACACCTTC.

This clone is termed medium-sized. This same CDR3 is encoded by further DNA sequences in the sample. V and J are TRBV28 and TRBJ1-3; 7 bases map to TRBD1. The germline V gene has CDR1 MDHEN and CDR2 SYDVKM. Trimming at V came to 6 bases and at J to 2 bases, leaving 7 bases not matched to a gene. The CDR3 has 15 amino acids. In DNA, the CDR3 is TGTGCCAGCAGGTCTGACAGGGTACCTGGAAACACCATATATTTT. It is translated as CASRSDRVPGNTIYF.

The chain links TRBV30 to TRBJ2-2, with TRBD2 as a possible D gene (5 bases). The V and J ends lost 4 bases and 6 bases respectively, with 24 bases between them. The length of the CDR3 is 17 residues. From germline, CDR1 is GTSNPN and CDR2 SVGIG (reference sequence). CDR3 coding DNA: TGTGCCTGGAACAGCGGAAGGGTTGGGGTGTCGGCCGGGGAGCTGTTTTTT. Protein: CAWNSGRVGVSAGELFF.

V gene TRBV29-1 combines with J gene TRBJ1-1, with D perhaps matching TRBD1 (6 bases). The V gene lost 7 bases and the J gene lost 0 bases, with 12 bases spanning the gap. CDR1 SQVTM and CDR2 ANQGSEA come from the germline V gene. This CDR3 has 13 amino acids. The CDR3 region has the DNA TGCAGCGACCGGACAGTTATGAACACTGAAGCTTTCTTT. It yields the protein CSDRTVMNTEAFF.

In nucleotides, the CDR3 is TGTGCCAGCAGCCCCCGGACAGGGGGCTCTTACGAGCAGTACTTC. Protein: CASSPRTGGSYEQYF. This chain joins TRBV3-1 (or the pseudogene TRBV3-2) and TRBJ2-7; 11 bases align to TRBD1. From germline, CDR1 is LGHDT and CDR2 YNNKEL (reference sequence). J lost 4 bases, V lost 4 bases, and 6 bases had no gene match. The CDR3 length is 15 residues.

V and J are TRBV28 and TRBJ1-4; 7 nucleotides match TRBD1. The CDR3 has 14 amino acids. V lost 10 bases to trimming and J lost 8 bases; unmatched junction nucleotides: 13. Per germline, CDR1 MDHEN and CDR2 SYDVKM. The CDR3 region is CATRAGGLWEKLFF. CDR3 DNA sequence: TGTGCCACCCGCGCAGGGGGTCTTTGGGAAAAACTGTTTTTT.

V usage is TRBV6-2 or TRBV6-3 and J usage is TRBJ2-7; a weak D match, TRBD1 (6 bases). Germline values: CDR1 MNHEY, CDR2 SVGEGT. Trimming pared 5 bases from V and 1 base from J, leaving 9 bases between. CDR3 length: 13 residues. CDR3 loop: CASSQGPSYEQYF. DNA of the CDR3: TGTGCCAGCAGTCAGGGGCCATCCTACGAGCAGTACTTC.

This clone was observed once. The chain carries TRBV2 and TRBJ2-3; D not resolved. CDR3 length: 13 amino acids. Trimming pared 10 bases from V and 0 bases from J, leaving 11 bases between. CDR1 and CDR2 (germline): SNHLY, FYNNEI. The CDR3 loop is CATSRDSTDTQYF. The CDR3 DNA sequence: TGTGCCACCTCGAGAGATAGCACAGATACGCAGTATTTT.

The J gene is TRBJ2-2, the V gene TRBV2, with D possibly matching TRBD2 (5 bases). The length of the CDR3 is 16 residues. Germline lookup yields CDR1 SNHLY and CDR2 FYNNEI. Trimming took off 1 base at V and 4 bases at J, with 13 bases between the two ends. The CDR3 nucleotides read TGTGCCAGCAGTGAAGATGTCCAAGGAGGCACCGGGGAGCTGTTTTTT. It specifies CASSEDVQGGTGELFF.

The rearrangement links TRBV5-5 to TRBJ1-5; no clear D gene. Germline V gene lookup returns CDR1 SGHKS and CDR2 YYEKEE (reference sequence). Trimming stripped 0 bases from V and 7 bases from J, with 14 bases between. The CDR3 contains 15 residues. The chain's CDR3 is CASSLGALSRQPQHF. Here the CDR3 DNA reads TGTGCCAGCAGCTTGGGAGCCCTTAGCCGGCAGCCCCAGCATTTT.

CDR3 sequence reads: CAISDEGKDYGYTF. CDR3 DNA sequence: TGTGCCATCAGTGATGAAGGAAAGGACTATGGCTACACCTTC. V gene TRBV10-3 combines with J gene TRBJ1-2, with D unclear. The CDR3 is 14 residues long. Per germline, CDR1 ENHRY and CDR2 SYGVKD. Trimming stripped 3 bases from V and 3 bases from J, with 11 bases between.

This clone was seen only a few times. The rearrangement joins TRBV7-2 to TRBJ1-1; D is uncertain. Trimming shortened V by 1 base and J by 1 base, and 7 bases separated the two germline ends. The CDR3 spans 14 residues. CDR1 SGHTA and CDR2 FQGNSA come from the germline V gene. The CDR3 region has the DNA TGTGCCAGCAGCTTAGACAGATGGAACACTGAAGCTTTCTTT. This encodes CASSLDRWNTEAFF.

The chain is built from TRBV11-1 and TRBJ1-1; a possible D gene is TRBD1 (5 bases). Germline lookup yields CDR1 SGHAT and CDR2 FQDESV (reference sequence). The CDR3 sequence is 13 residues long. V was clipped by 3 bases and J by 0 bases, with 5 bases between them. The DNA of the CDR3 is TGTGCCAGCAGCTTGACAGTGAACACTGAAGCTTTCTTT. This encodes CASSLTVNTEAFF.

The rearrangement uses TRBV29-1 and TRBJ2-5, with D unresolved. CDR3 length: 12 amino acids. Germline values: CDR1 SQVTM, CDR2 ANQGSEA. The germline V and J ends were trimmed by 6 bases and 1 base, with 9 bases remaining between them. CDR3: CSVGNFQETQYF. The CDR3 DNA sequence: TGCAGCGTGGGCAATTTCCAAGAGACCCAGTACTTC. Supplemented by reference TRBV29-1 and TRBJ2-5, the full variable domain reads SAVISQKPSRDICQRGTSLTIQCQVDSQVTMMFWYRQQPGQSLTLIATANQGSEATYESGFVIDKFPISRPNLTFSTLTVSNMSPEDSSIYLCSVGNFQETQYFGPGTRLLVL.

The J gene is TRBJ1-1, the V gene TRBV5-1; D is uncertain. CDR1 SGHRS and CDR2 YFSETQ come from the germline V gene. V lost 0 bases and J lost 4, with 13 bases in between. This CDR3 is built from 15 residues. The chain's CDR3 is CASSLGGVPGTEAFF. The CDR3 DNA follows: TGCGCCAGCAGCTTGGGAGGTGTTCCGGGCACTGAAGCTTTCTTT.

This clone was observed a few times. The chain uses TRBV11-2 and TRBJ1-1; D is unclear. V shed 2 bases and J shed 11 bases, with 9 bases lying between them. The CDR3 is made up of 11 amino acids. Looked up from germline, CDR1 is SGHAT and CDR2 is FQNNGV. This CDR3 reads CASSLQMEAFF. CDR3 in DNA: TGTGCCAGCAGCTTACAAATGGAGGCTTTCTTT.

V is TRBV5-1 and J is TRBJ2-7; TRBD1 matches at 8 bases. V lost 0 bases, J lost 3 bases, and 2 bases stayed unmatched. From germline, CDR1 is SGHRS and CDR2 YFSETQ. CDR3 size: 14 residues. The CDR3 reads CASSLDGQGYEQYF. In DNA, the CDR3 is TGCGCCAGCAGCTTGGACGGACAGGGCTACGAGCAGTACTTC.

This sequence joins TRBV5-1 and TRBJ2-5; no clear D gene. The germline V gene has CDR1 SGHRS and CDR2 YFSETQ. This CDR3 is built from 15 residues. V was shortened by 0 bases and J by 5 bases, with 14 bases between the two germline ends. DNA of the CDR3: TGCGCCAGCAGCTTGGAGGGCAGTTACGGGGAGACCCAGTACTTC. It is translated as CASSLEGSYGETQYF. Full variable domain (rest looked up from reference TRBV5-1 and TRBJ2-5): KAGVTQTPRYLIKTRGQQVTLSCSPISGHRSVSWYQQTPGQGLQFLFEYFSETQRNKGNFPGRFSGRQFSNSRSEMNVSTLELGDSALYLCASSLEGSYGETQYFGPGTRLLVL.

The chain joins TRBV6-1 to TRBJ2-7, with D maybe TRBD2 (6 bases). CDR1 is MNHNS, CDR2 SASEGT, per germline. The CDR3 is made up of 14 amino acids. The germline V and J ends were trimmed by 3 bases and 0 bases, with 9 bases remaining between them. CDR3: CASSDRGFSYEQYF. CDR3 nucleotides: TGTGCCAGCAGTGACCGGGGGTTCTCCTACGAGCAGTACTTC.